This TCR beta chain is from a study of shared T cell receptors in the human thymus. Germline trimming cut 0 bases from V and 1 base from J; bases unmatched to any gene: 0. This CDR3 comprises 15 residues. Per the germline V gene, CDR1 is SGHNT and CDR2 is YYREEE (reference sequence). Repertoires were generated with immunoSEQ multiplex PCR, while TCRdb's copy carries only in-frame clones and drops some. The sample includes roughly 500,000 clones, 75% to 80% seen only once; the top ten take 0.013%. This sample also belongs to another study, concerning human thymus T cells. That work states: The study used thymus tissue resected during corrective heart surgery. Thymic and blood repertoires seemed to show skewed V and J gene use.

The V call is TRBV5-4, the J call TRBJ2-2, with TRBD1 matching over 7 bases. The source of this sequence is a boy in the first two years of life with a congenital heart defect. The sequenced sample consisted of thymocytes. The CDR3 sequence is CASSLGTGNTGELFF. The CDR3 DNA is TGTGCCAGCAGCTTGGGGACAGGGAACACCGGGGAGCTGTTTTTT.